This TCR beta chain was found in a study of cytomegalovirus exposure and HLA in healthy donors. Looking at the study overall: Earlier sequencing of around 190 million T cells yielded around 120 million unique TCR beta sequences. Early released data comprised approximately 85 million unique TCRs from HLA-typed donors.

Germline V gene sequence: CDR1 MGHRA, CDR2 YSYEKL. V lost 0 bases to trimming and J lost 4 bases, with 9 bases between them. The CDR3 is 14 amino acids. Of note for this clone: What it binds is unknown.

Whole-study results and caveats: Later on, a genetic analysis was performed. It linked a missense variant in DCLRE1C with V- and J-gene trimming of TCR beta.

The PCR contained 60 Vbeta and 13 Jbeta primers. Using immunoSEQ multiplex PCR, the repertoire was profiled, and TCRdb retains in-frame clones only, with some absent. The table shows around 170,000 clones, with approximately 71% occurring only once. This chain links TRBV4-1 with TRBJ2-5; TRBD2 is a possible D gene (5 bases). The sequence derives from a girl aged 5-17 years in good health and CMV-seronegative. The specimen sequenced was PBMCs. This CDR3 is CASSQEGRGETQYF. The DNA of the CDR3 is TGCGCCAGCAGCCAAGAAGGCCGGGGAGAGACCCAGTACTTC.